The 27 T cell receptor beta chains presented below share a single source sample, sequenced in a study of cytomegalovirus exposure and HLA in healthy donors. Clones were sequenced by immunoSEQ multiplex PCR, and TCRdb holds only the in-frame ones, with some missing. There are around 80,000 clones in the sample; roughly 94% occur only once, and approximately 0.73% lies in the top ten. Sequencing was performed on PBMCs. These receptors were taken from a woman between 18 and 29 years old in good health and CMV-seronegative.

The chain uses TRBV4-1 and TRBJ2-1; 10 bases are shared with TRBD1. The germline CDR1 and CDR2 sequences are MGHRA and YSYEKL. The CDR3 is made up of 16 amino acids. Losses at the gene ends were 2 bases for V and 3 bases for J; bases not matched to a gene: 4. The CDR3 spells CASSQIGQGVYNEQFF. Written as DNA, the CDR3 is TGCGCCAGCAGCCAAATAGGACAGGGGGTCTACAATGAGCAGTTCTTC.

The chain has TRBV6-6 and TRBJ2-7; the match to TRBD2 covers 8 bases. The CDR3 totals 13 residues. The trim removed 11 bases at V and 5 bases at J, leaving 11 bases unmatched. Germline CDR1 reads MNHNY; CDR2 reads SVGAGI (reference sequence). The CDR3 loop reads CACSGTRTNEQYF. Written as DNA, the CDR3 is TGTGCCTGCTCCGGGACTAGGACAAACGAGCAGTACTTC.

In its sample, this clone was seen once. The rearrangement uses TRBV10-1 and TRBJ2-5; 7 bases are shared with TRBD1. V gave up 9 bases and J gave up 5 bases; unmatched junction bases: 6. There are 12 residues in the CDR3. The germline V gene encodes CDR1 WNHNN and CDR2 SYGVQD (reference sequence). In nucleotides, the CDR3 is TGCGCCAGAAACAGGGGACGGGAGACCCAGTACTTC. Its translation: CARNRGRETQYF.

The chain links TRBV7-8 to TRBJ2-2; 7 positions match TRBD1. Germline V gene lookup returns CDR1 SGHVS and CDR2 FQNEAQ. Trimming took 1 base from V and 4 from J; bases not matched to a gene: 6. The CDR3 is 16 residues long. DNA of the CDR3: TGTGCCAGCAGCTTAGTCCGGGGACAGTCCACCGGGGAGCTGTTTTTT. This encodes CASSLVRGQSTGELFF.

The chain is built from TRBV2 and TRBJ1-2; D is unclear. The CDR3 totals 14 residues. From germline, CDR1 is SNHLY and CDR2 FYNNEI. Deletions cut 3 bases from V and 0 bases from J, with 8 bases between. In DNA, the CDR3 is TGTGCCAGCAGTGAGGAGGGAACTAACTATGGCTACACCTTC. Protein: CASSEEGTNYGYTF.

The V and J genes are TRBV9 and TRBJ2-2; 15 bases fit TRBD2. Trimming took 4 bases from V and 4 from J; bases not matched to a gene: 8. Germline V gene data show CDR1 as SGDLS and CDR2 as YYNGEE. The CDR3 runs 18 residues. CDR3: CASSSSPGLAGGTGELFF. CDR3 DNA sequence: TGTGCCAGCAGCTCCTCTCCGGGACTAGCGGGGGGCACCGGGGAGCTGTTTTTT. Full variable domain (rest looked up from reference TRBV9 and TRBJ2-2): DSGVTQTPKHLITATGQRVTLRCSPRSGDLSVYWYQQSLDQGLQFLIQYYNGEERAKGNILERFSAQQFPDLHSELNLSSLELGDSALYFCASSSSPGLAGGTGELFFGEGSRLTVL.

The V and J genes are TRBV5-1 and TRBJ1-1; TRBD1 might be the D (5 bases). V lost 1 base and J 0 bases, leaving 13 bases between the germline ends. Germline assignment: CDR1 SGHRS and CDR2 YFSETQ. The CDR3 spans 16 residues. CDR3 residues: CASSLRGRGMNTEAFF. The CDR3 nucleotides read TGCGCCAGCAGCTTGCGGGGGAGGGGAATGAACACTGAAGCTTTCTTT.

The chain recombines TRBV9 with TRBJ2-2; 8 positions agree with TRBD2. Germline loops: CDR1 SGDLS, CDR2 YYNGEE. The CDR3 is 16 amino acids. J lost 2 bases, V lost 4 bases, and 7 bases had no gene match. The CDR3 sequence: CASSPWRGDNTGELFF. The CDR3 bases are TGTGCCAGCAGCCCCTGGCGGGGGGATAACACCGGGGAGCTGTTTTTT. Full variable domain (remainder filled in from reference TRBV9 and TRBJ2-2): DSGVTQTPKHLITATGQRVTLRCSPRSGDLSVYWYQQSLDQGLQFLIQYYNGEERAKGNILERFSAQQFPDLHSELNLSSLELGDSALYFCASSPWRGDNTGELFFGEGSRLTVL.

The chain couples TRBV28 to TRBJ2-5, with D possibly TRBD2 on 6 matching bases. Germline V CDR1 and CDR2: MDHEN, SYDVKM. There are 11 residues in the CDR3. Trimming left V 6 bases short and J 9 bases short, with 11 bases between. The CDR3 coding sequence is TGTGCCAGCAGCCGGGACTGGCCCCAGTACTTC. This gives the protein CASSRDWPQYF. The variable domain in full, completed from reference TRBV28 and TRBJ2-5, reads DVKVTQSSRYLVKRTGEKVFLECVQDMDHENMFWYRQDPGLGLRLIYFSYDVKMKEKGDIPEGYSVSREKKERFSLILESASTNQTSMYLCASSRDWPQYFGPGTRLLVL.

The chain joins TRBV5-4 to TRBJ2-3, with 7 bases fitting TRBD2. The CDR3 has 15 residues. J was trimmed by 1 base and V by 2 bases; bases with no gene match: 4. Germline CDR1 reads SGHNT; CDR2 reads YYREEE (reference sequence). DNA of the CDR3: TGTGCCAGCAGCTTAGCGGGACCCCGCACAGATACGCAGTATTTT. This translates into CASSLAGPRTDTQYF.

DNA for the CDR3: TGTGCCAGCAGTGAGGACTCTGGAAACACCATATATTTT. It yields the protein CASSEDSGNTIYF. V usage is TRBV6-5 and J usage is TRBJ1-3; no clear D. The CDR3 runs to 13 residues. Germline V gene sequence: CDR1 MNHEY, CDR2 SVGAGI. Trimming removed 5 bases from V and 0 bases from J, with 5 bases in between.

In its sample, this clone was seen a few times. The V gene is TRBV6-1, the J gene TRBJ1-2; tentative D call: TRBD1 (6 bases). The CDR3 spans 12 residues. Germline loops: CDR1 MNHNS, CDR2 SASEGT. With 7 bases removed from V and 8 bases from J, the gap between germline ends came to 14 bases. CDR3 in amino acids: CASKRQVGGYTF. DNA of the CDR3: TGTGCCAGCAAAAGACAGGTTGGCGGCTACACCTTC.

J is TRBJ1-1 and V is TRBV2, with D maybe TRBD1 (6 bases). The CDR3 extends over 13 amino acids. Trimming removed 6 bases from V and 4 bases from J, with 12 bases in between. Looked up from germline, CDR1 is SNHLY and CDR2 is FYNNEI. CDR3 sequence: CASRGRGGTEAFF. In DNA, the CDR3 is TGTGCCAGCAGGGGGAGGGGGGGCACTGAAGCTTTCTTT.

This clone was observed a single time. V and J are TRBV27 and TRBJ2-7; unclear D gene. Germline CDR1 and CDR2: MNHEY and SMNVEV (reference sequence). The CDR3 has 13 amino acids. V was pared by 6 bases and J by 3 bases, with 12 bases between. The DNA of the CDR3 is TGTGCCAGCAGCAAGAACATGATCTACGAGCAGTACTTC. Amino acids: CASSKNMIYEQYF.

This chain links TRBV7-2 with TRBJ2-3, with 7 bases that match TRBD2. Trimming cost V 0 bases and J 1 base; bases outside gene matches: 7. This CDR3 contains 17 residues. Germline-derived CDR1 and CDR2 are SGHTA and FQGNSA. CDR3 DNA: TGTGCCAGCAGCTTAGCCGGGGGGACTGTACGCACAGATACGCAGTATTTT. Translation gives CASSLAGGTVRTDTQYF. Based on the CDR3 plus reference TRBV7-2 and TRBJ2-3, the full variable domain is GAGVSQSPSNKVTEKGKDVELRCDPISGHTALYWYRQSLGQGLEFLIYFQGNSAPDKSGLPSDRFSAERTGGSVSTLTIQRTQQEDSAVYLCASSLAGGTVRTDTQYFGPGTRLTVL.

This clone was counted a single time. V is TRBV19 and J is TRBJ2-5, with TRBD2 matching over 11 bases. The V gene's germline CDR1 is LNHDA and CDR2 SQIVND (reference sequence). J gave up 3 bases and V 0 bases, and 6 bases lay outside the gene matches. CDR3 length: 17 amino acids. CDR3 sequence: CASSIDLISGGEETQYF. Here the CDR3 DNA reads TGTGCCAGTAGTATAGATCTAATTAGCGGGGGGGAAGAGACCCAGTACTTC.

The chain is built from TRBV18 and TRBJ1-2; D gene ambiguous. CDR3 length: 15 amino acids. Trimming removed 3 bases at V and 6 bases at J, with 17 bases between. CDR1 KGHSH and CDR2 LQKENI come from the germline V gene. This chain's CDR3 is CASSPPSLQADGYTF. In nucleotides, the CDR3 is TGTGCCAGCTCACCCCCCTCTTTGCAGGCCGATGGCTACACCTTC.

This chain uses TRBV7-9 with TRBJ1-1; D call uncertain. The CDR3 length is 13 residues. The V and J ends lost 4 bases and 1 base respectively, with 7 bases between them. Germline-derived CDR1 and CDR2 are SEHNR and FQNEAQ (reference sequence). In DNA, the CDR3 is TGTGCCAGCAGCTACCGGGAGAACACTGAAGCTTTCTTT. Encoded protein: CASSYRENTEAFF.

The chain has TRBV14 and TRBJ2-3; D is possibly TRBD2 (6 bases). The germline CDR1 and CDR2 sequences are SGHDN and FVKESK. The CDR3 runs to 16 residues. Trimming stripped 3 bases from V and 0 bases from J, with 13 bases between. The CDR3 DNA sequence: TGTGCCAGCAGCCAGGAGCGGGCCTATAGCACAGATACGCAGTATTTT. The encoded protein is CASSQERAYSTDTQYF.

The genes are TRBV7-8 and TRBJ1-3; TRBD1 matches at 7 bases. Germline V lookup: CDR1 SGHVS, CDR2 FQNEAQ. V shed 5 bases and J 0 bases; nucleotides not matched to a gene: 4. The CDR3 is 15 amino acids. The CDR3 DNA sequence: TGTGCCAGCAGCATTGGGACAGCCTCTGGAAACACCATATATTTT. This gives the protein CASSIGTASGNTIYF.

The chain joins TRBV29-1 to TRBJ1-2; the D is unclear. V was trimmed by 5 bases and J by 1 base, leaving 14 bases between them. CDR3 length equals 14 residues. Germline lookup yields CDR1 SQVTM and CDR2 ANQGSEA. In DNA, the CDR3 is TGCAGCGTTCTTCTCGGTAATCTTAACTATGGCTACACCTTC. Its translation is CSVLLGNLNYGYTF. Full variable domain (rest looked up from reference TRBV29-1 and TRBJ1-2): SAVISQKPSRDICQRGTSLTIQCQVDSQVTMMFWYRQQPGQSLTLIATANQGSEATYESGFVIDKFPISRPNLTFSTLTVSNMSPEDSSIYLCSVLLGNLNYGYTFGSGTRLTVV.

DNA for the CDR3: TGTGCCAGCAGCCTCGGGTACAGCAATCAGCCCCAGCATTTT. Protein product: CASSLGYSNQPQHF. The chain links TRBV7-9 to TRBJ1-5, with unresolved D. V lost 5 bases, J lost 1 base, and 9 bases lay in between. The germline V gene has CDR1 SEHNR and CDR2 FQNEAQ (reference sequence). The CDR3 loop spans 14 amino acids.

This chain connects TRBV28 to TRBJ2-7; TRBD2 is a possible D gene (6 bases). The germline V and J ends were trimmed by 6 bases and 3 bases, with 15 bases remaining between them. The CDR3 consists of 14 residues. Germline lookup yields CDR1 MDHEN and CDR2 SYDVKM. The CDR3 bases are TGTGCCAGCAGACTGTCTAGCGAGGGCTACGAGCAGTACTTC. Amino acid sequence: CASRLSSEGYEQYF.

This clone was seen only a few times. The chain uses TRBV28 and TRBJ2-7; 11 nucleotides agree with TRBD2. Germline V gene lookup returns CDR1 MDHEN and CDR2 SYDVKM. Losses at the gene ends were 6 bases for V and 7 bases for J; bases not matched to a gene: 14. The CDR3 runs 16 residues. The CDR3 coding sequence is TGTGCCAGCAGCCAATCCGGGACTAGCGGACTCTGGGAGCAGTACTTC. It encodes CASSQSGTSGLWEQYF.

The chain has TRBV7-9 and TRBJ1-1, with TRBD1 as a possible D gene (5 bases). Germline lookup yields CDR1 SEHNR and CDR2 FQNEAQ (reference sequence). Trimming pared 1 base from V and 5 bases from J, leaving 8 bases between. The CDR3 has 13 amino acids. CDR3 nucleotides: TGTGCCAGCAGCTTAGGTGGGGGGACTGAAGCTTTCTTT. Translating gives CASSLGGGTEAFF. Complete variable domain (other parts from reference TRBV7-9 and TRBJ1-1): DTGVSQNPRHKITKRGQNVTFRCDPISEHNRLYWYRQTLGQGPEFLTYFQNEAQLEKSRLLSDRFSAERPKGSFSTLEIQRTEQGDSAMYLCASSLGGGTEAFFGQGTRLTVV.

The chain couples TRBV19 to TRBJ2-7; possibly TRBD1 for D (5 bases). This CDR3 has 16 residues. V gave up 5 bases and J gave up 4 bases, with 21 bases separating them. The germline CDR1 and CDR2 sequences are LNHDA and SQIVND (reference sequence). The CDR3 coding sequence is TGTGCCAGTAGTCTTTCAGGGTCCTCACCGACTTACGAGCAGTACTTC. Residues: CASSLSGSSPTYEQYF. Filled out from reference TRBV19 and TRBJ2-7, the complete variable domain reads DGGITQSPKYLFRKEGQNVTLSCEQNLNHDAMYWYRQDPGQGLRLIYYSQIVNDFQKGDIAEGYSVSREKKESFPLTVTSAQKNPTAFYLCASSLSGSSPTYEQYFGPGTRLTVT.

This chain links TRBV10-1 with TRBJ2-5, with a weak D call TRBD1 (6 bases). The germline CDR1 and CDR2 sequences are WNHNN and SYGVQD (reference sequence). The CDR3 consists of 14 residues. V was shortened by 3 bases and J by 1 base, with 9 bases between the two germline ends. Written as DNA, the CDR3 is TGCGCCAGCAGTGATGGGGGCCCCCAAGAGACCCAGTACTTC. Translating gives CASSDGGPQETQYF.